The T cell receptor (beta chain) described here comes from a study of brain T cells in children with intractable seizures (dated by TCRdb to the early 2020s). Study-level background: As a first screen for immune gene transcripts, resected brain tissue from approximately 54 pediatric epilepsy surgery cases was run on a NanoString immunology panel. Among the approximately twelve selected surgery cases, pre-surgery blood was additionally sequenced for eight, leaving four cases with brain tissue only.

Beyond this particular receptor, the publication reports: The patients' HCMV serostatus was not known, and viral specificity was inferred solely from CDR3 sequence similarity. Because pre- and post-surgery blood were sequenced to different depths, clones absent from the pre-surgery sample may reflect undersampling.

The sample's time point label, decoded: blood from clinic visit 5 months post-surgery; TSC patient then seizure free. The surgery cases showing the highest brain T cell transcript signatures were chosen for TCR beta chain sequencing of brain tissue and, when available, of blood. Before surgery, patients had received at least one anti-epileptic drug. The TCR-sequenced patients were children whose drug-resistant epilepsy was caused by tuberous sclerosis complex, focal cortical dysplasia, Rasmussen encephalitis or hemimegalencephaly. The Monarch genomic DNA purification kit was used to extract bulk genomic DNA from unsorted brain tissue and from whole blood. TCR beta chain sequences were generated from genomic DNA using the immunoSEQ assay. For the original study's pipeline: Any CDR3 sequence that did not begin with the conserved framework cysteine at position 104 was removed by hand. Clonality was calculated as one minus the normalized Shannon's Diversity Index, with values ranging from 0 (maximal diversity) to 1 (oligoclonal). Chi-squared comparison-of-proportions tests were used to check whether the frequency of the same CDR3 differed between samples, for example brain versus blood. Public clonotypes were found by searching immuneACCESS, and the VDJdb browser was used to assess similarity to known antiviral clonotypes. The table was pulled from immuneACCESS by TCRdb, which kept in-frame rearrangements only. Such tables lose some clones; where checked, under half of the loss comes from unresolved V genes, and the rest has no known cause. V, J and clone size were drawn from that table, and D and trimming were deduced from the DNA. For this sample there are about 340,000 clones; over 90% appear just once. 5.5% to 6% of the sample is held by the ten biggest clonotypes.

The germline V gene supplies CDR1 MGHDK and CDR2 SYGVNS. V loses 7 bases, J loses 5 bases, and the germline ends lie 11 bases apart. The CDR3 starts with the cysteine, ends with the phenylalanine, and has 12 residues. Left in the record is the CDR3 DNA by itself, 36 bases read in frame from the first base. For this clone: Its antigen is not yet known. Nothing much larger sits one base from this clone, and base qualities are not available.

Here the sequenced sample was peripheral blood, taken roughly 5 months after surgery. This receptor chain uses TRBV25-1 and TRBJ2-5; the D segment could be TRBD1, given 5 matching bases. This clonotype was obtained from a boy in the first two years of life with tuberous sclerosis and intractable seizures. The CDR3 sequence is CASTGAVETQYF. The sequence in DNA is TGTGCCAGCACTGGGGCGGTCGAGACCCAGTACTTC.